These 6 T cell receptor beta chains came from one sample sequenced in a study of blood T cell repertoires in COVID-19. TCRdb's table, derived via immunoSEQ multiplex PCR, lists solely in-frame clones and lacks some. The sample has about 160,000 clones; 60% to 80% are singletons. Sequencing used peripheral blood. Receptor source: a man aged 65 to 79 with acute or convalescent COVID-19.

The V call is TRBV5-6, the J call TRBJ2-7; the match to TRBD1 covers 10 bases. J gave up 3 bases and V 0 bases, and 3 bases lay outside the gene matches. The germline V gene encodes CDR1 SGHDT and CDR2 YYEEEE. The CDR3 has 15 amino acids. Here the CDR3 reads CASSLDGTGDYEQYF. The CDR3 nucleotides are TGTGCCAGCAGCTTGGACGGGACAGGGGACTACGAGCAGTACTTC.

The rearrangement uses TRBV13 and TRBJ2-7; TRBD1 matches at 7 bases. Trimming removed 5 bases from V and 0 bases from J; junction bases left unmatched: 10. The V gene's germline CDR1 is PRHDT and CDR2 FYEKMQ (reference sequence). CDR3 length equals 16 residues. This CDR3 reads CASSPRPGQSSYEQYF. CDR3 nucleotide sequence: TGTGCCAGCAGCCCCCGTCCGGGACAGAGCTCCTACGAGCAGTACTTC.

Only a few counts were recorded for this clone. The chain is built from TRBV5-1 and TRBJ1-1, with 7 nucleotides matching TRBD1. Germline trimming cut 5 bases from V and 4 bases from J; bases unmatched to any gene: 11. Germline-derived CDR1 and CDR2 are SGHRS and YFSETQ. CDR3 length: 15 amino acids. The CDR3 reads CASSQGGPAGTEAFF. CDR3 coding DNA: TGCGCCAGCAGTCAGGGGGGTCCGGCGGGCACTGAAGCTTTCTTT. The full variable domain, with the rest looked up from reference TRBV5-1 and TRBJ1-1, is KAGVTQTPRYLIKTRGQQVTLSCSPISGHRSVSWYQQTPGQGLQFLFEYFSETQRNKGNFPGRFSGRQFSNSRSEMNVSTLELGDSALYLCASSQGGPAGTEAFFGQGTRLTVV.

The gene calls are TRBV2 and TRBJ1-2; 7 positions agree with TRBD1. The CDR3 spans 12 residues. Germline assignment: CDR1 SNHLY and CDR2 FYNNEI. Unmatched junction bases numbered 5, after V lost 6 bases and J lost 7 bases. CDR3 in amino acids: CASRFAGGGYTF. In nucleotides, the CDR3 is TGTGCCAGCAGGTTCGCAGGGGGTGGCTACACCTTC.

The J gene is TRBJ1-4, the V gene TRBV10-1; D gene unclear. CDR3 size: 14 residues. With 3 bases removed from V and 0 bases from J, the gap between germline ends came to 5 bases. Germline CDR1 reads WNHNN; CDR2 reads SYGVQD (reference sequence). The CDR3 region has the DNA TGCGCCAGCAGTGACGGAGCAACTAATGAAAAACTGTTTTTT. Translated, it gives CASSDGATNEKLFF.

V and J are TRBV29-1 and TRBJ2-2; no firm D call. Trimming left V 0 bases short and J 8 bases short, with 10 bases between. Germline V gene lookup returns CDR1 SQVTM and CDR2 ANQGSEA. CDR3 size: 13 residues. The CDR3 spells CSVEDIQYGELFF. CDR3 nucleotide sequence: TGCAGCGTTGAAGACATACAGTATGGGGAGCTGTTTTTT.